Listed below are T cell receptor beta chains from one sample, sequenced in a study of blood T cell repertoires in COVID-19. TCRdb's copy holds only in-frame clones and misses some; the assay was immunoSEQ multiplex PCR. The sample consists of more than 65,000 clones, roughly 82% of them appearing once. Sequenced: peripheral blood. The receptors stem from a woman between 50 and 59 years old with acute or convalescent COVID-19. Each CDR3 is given with its conserved first and last residue.

v_call,j_call,cdr3_aa
TRBV18,TRBJ1-2,CASSSGQIYGYTF
TRBV7-2,TRBJ2-1,CASSLARGDHEQFF
TRBV2,TRBJ2-2,CASSDRGVGELFF
TRBV7-3,TRBJ2-2,CASSLGSEPTGELFF
TRBV7-3,TRBJ1-2,CASSNGGGYTF
TRBV7-6,TRBJ2-3,CASSPLAGGTDTQYF
TRBV6-1,TRBJ1-5,CASSESGSGNQPQHF
TRBV4-2,TRBJ1-2,CASSQDGTGRSASGYTF
TRBV7-2,TRBJ1-5,CASSLGQGSQPQHF
TRBV6-2/TRBV6-3,TRBJ2-5,CASSYYQRWETQYF
TRBV19,TRBJ2-7,CASTPRGKSYEQYF
TRBV9,TRBJ2-5,CASSVSGTLSTQYF
TRBV16,TRBJ1-1,CASSQFSTEGAFF
TRBV11-2,TRBJ2-1,CASSLALRQSSYNEQFF
TRBV15,TRBJ2-1,CATSRAGGNNEQFF
TRBV19,TRBJ1-2,CASKTLTGGYTF
TRBV6-2/TRBV6-3,TRBJ1-2,CASSTGIGYTF
TRBV5-4,TRBJ1-1,CASSPSGRSNTEAFF
TRBV5-5,TRBJ2-6,CASSVQGAGANVLTF
TRBV6-2/TRBV6-3,TRBJ2-2,CASSYYGQGGTGELFF
TRBV30,TRBJ1-1,CAWSVSPTGSTEAFF
TRBV27,TRBJ1-1,CASSSLQGANTEAFF
TRBV7-6,TRBJ2-3,CASSLAAFARDTQYF
TRBV21-1,TRBJ2-7,CASSPRDRGSYEQYF
TRBV7-2,TRBJ2-3,CASSSGTGADTQYF
TRBV4-1,TRBJ2-7,CASSLDIQGWGEQYF
TRBV4-1,TRBJ1-2,CASSQGRGQNYGYTF
TRBV28,TRBJ2-7,CASSFPSYEQYF
TRBV11-2,TRBJ2-7,CASSGVVSQYEQYF
TRBV5-1,TRBJ1-4,CASSPEIPTGVNSEKLFF
TRBV15,TRBJ1-5,CATRDRTENQPQHF
TRBV9,TRBJ2-1,CASSDTSASYNEQFF
TRBV6-5,TRBJ1-5,CASSYRSGGNQPQHF
TRBV30,TRBJ1-6,CAWSEEYNSPLHF
TRBV7-8,TRBJ1-4,CASSLGWGGEKLFF
TRBV30,TRBJ1-2,CAWSDQGGYTF
TRBV7-9,TRBJ1-4,CASSSYRGVNEKLFF
TRBV19,TRBJ2-5,CASSIVAGVGKTQYF
TRBV25-1,TRBJ2-5,CASRLAGGGETQYF
TRBV13,TRBJ1-2,CASSSGTGGYGYTF
TRBV14,TRBJ2-5,CASSRERGRETQYF
TRBV6-5,TRBJ2-1,CASSHSREQQFF
TRBV9,TRBJ2-3,CASSVAGTSGGKDTQYF
TRBV7-9,TRBJ2-7,CASSPKPPKGLYEQYF
TRBV6-5,TRBJ2-7,CASRQDSYEQYF
TRBV28,TRBJ1-5,CASRDRDVQPQHF
TRBV7-2,TRBJ2-5,CASSFIGLGGQETQYF
TRBV5-6,TRBJ1-4,CASSRGRTATNEKLFF
TRBV7-2,TRBJ1-5,CASSLRGGNQPQHF
TRBV5-1,TRBJ2-2,CASSFWQGGTGELFF